The next 15 T cell receptor beta chains were all read from a single sample in a study of blood T cells in healthy people across ages (dated by TCRdb to between 2014 and 2017). Library creation used 5' RACE. The instrument was an Illumina HiSeq 2500. A second PCR of 7 to 11 cycles was performed with a sample-barcoded 5' primer and a J-beta primer mix. TCRdb itself trimmed the public reads at Q25 with fastp, ran MiXCR and retained productive beta chains. Under each unique CDR3 protein, matching rows form one entry showing the most common genes and DNA. For this sample there are approximately 780,000 distinct CDR3 sequences; more than 25% appear just once. Together, the top ten hold approximately 2.9% of the sample. These same records also appear under a second study, on T cells of mothers and their children.

Material: blood. These receptor sequences come from a boy between 10 and 17 years old in good health.

The CDR3 nucleotides read TGTGCCAGCAGCGTAGCCAGCGGGGGGGTTGGGGAGCAGTTCTTC. This sequence encodes CASSVASGGVGEQFF. V usage is TRBV9 and J usage is TRBJ2-1; TRBD2 matches 10 bases. The germline gives CDR1 SGDLS, CDR2 YYNGEE. This CDR3 comprises 15 residues. Unmatched junction bases numbered 7, after V lost 0 bases and J lost 10 bases. The entire variable domain, with the rest obtained from reference TRBV9 and TRBJ2-1, is as follows: DSGVTQTPKHLITATGQRVTLRCSPRSGDLSVYWYQQSLDQGLQFLIQYYNGEERAKGNILERFSAQQFPDLHSELNLSSLELGDSALYFCASSVASGGVGEQFFGPGTRLTVL.

The genes are TRBV20-1 and TRBJ2-1, with D hard to call. The CDR3 totals 13 residues. Germline values: CDR1 DFQATT, CDR2 SNEGSKA (reference sequence). V was clipped by 4 bases and J by 3 bases, with 10 bases between them. The CDR3 nucleotides read TGCAGTGCTAAACACTCATACTACAATGAGCAGTTCTTC. Amino acids: CSAKHSYYNEQFF.

The V and J genes are TRBV28 and TRBJ2-5, with 7 bases matching TRBD2. The CDR3 is 13 residues long. The germline gives CDR1 MDHEN, CDR2 SYDVKM. V lost 7 bases, J lost 4 bases, and 6 bases stayed unmatched. The CDR3 bases are TGTGCCAGCACCAGTCGGGGGGTAGAGACCCAGTACTTC. It yields the protein CASTSRGVETQYF.

CDR3 loop: CASSLRAGAIQETQYF. CDR3 coding DNA: TGTGCCAGCAGCTTGAGAGCGGGGGCGATCCAAGAGACCCAGTACTTC. J is TRBJ2-5 and V is TRBV5-6, with TRBD2 identical over 8 bases. With 1 base clipped from V and 1 base from J, the junction kept 6 bases outside the gene matches. Germline V gene lookup returns CDR1 SGHDT and CDR2 YYEEEE. The CDR3 sequence is 16 residues long.

The chain recombines TRBV9 with TRBJ1-2; 8 bases fit TRBD1. The CDR3 sequence is 13 residues long. The junction had 2 bases not matched to a gene; V was cut back by 1 base and J by 6 bases. Germline lookup yields CDR1 SGDLS and CDR2 YYNGEE. CDR3 in amino acids: CASSVQTGDGYTF. In nucleotides, the CDR3 is TGTGCCAGCAGCGTACAGACAGGGGATGGCTACACCTTC.

The chain combines TRBV28 with TRBJ2-3, with D possibly matching TRBD1 (7 bases). Per the germline V gene, CDR1 is MDHEN and CDR2 is SYDVKM. Trimming removed 4 bases at V and 3 bases at J, with 14 bases between. The CDR3 has 15 residues. The CDR3 nucleotides are TGTGCCAGCAGTTCCTGGGCAGGGGGGACAGATACGCAGTATTTT. Amino acids: CASSSWAGGTDTQYF.

The gene calls are TRBV9 and TRBJ1-1, with 7 bases matching TRBD1. CDR1 is SGDLS, CDR2 YYNGEE, per germline. The V segment lost 4 bases and the J segment 1 base; nucleotides outside the gene matches: 7. This CDR3 is 15 amino acids long. CDR3 sequence reads: CASSPWDSRNTEAFF. The CDR3 coding sequence is TGTGCCAGCAGCCCATGGGACAGTCGGAACACTGAAGCTTTCTTT.

This clonotype was recorded a few times. The genes are TRBV5-1 and TRBJ2-7; 12 bases are a match to TRBD2. The V gene end was trimmed by 5 bases and the J gene end by 5 bases; junction bases not matched to a gene: 5. CDR3 size: 14 residues. The V gene's germline CDR1 is SGHRS and CDR2 YFSETQ. The CDR3 region is CASSWRLAGDEQYF. The CDR3 nucleotides read TGCGCCAGCAGTTGGAGACTAGCGGGGGACGAGCAGTACTTC.

In this sample, this clonotype turned up a few times. The chain is built from TRBV10-3 and TRBJ1-2; the D is unclear. There are 16 residues in the CDR3. The ends were cut back, 0 bases at V and 8 bases at J, with 19 bases in the middle. Germline assignment: CDR1 ENHRY and CDR2 SYGVKD. The CDR3: CAISESAVGGSGGYTF. In DNA form, the CDR3 reads TGTGCCATCAGTGAGTCCGCGGTCGGTGGGTCTGGCGGCTACACCTTC.

This clonotype occurred a few times. The chain employs TRBV15 and TRBJ1-2; D perhaps matches TRBD1 (5 bases). The ends were cut back, 0 bases at V and 8 bases at J, with 13 bases in the middle. Germline V gene sequence: CDR1 LNHNV, CDR2 YYDKDF (reference sequence). The CDR3 is 14 residues long. CDR3 region: CATSRDPGPGGYTF. In DNA form, the CDR3 reads TGTGCCACCAGCAGAGATCCGGGGCCCGGAGGCTACACCTTC.

The rearrangement uses TRBV9 and TRBJ2-2; no clear D gene. Germline-derived CDR1 and CDR2 are SGDLS and YYNGEE. The CDR3 runs 13 residues. The V end was cut by 4 bases, the J end by 5 bases, with 9 bases between. The CDR3 DNA reads TGTGCCAGCAGCACCACGGATACCGGGGAGCTGTTTTTT. As protein: CASSTTDTGELFF.

In its sample, this clonotype was seen a few times. The genes are TRBV7-2 and TRBJ2-1; 10 bases are a match to TRBD2. Germline V gene lookup returns CDR1 SGHTA and CDR2 FQGNSA. Germline trimming cut 0 bases from V and 6 bases from J; bases unmatched to any gene: 2. The CDR3 runs 15 residues. Here the CDR3 DNA reads TGTGCCAGCAGCTTAGCCAGCGGGGGGGGCAATGAGCAGTTCTTC. As protein: CASSLASGGGNEQFF.

Only a few counts were recorded for this clonotype. The rearrangement links TRBV5-1 to TRBJ2-1; TRBD2 might be the D (5 bases). Deletions cut 1 base from V and 4 bases from J, with 12 bases between. The CDR3 loop spans 15 amino acids. CDR1 SGHRS and CDR2 YFSETQ come from the germline V gene. In DNA, the CDR3 is TGCGCCAGCAGCTTGTCGAGCGGCCGATACAATGAGCAGTTCTTC. Encoded protein: CASSLSSGRYNEQFF.

The CDR3, as DNA: TGTGCCAGCAGCCCACAGGGGGAATTCTATGGCTACACCTTC. Translated, it gives CASSPQGEFYGYTF. The rearrangement joins TRBV6-5 to TRBJ1-2; 8 bases fit TRBD1. In germline, CDR1 is MNHEY, CDR2 SVGAGI. V trimming: 6 bases; J trimming: 4 bases; junction bases outside the gene matches: 7. There are 14 residues in the CDR3.

The V gene is TRBV2, the J gene TRBJ2-5; 11 bases fit TRBD1. CDR1 is SNHLY, CDR2 FYNNEI, per germline. V trimming: 6 bases; J trimming: 1 base; junction bases outside the gene matches: 7. CDR3 size: 16 residues. CDR3 bases: TGTGCCAGCAGAACCGGGACAGGGGGACCCCAAGAGACCCAGTACTTC. It yields the protein CASRTGTGGPQETQYF.